This T cell receptor (beta chain) was sequenced in a study of blood T cell repertoires in COVID-19. Clones were sequenced by immunoSEQ multiplex PCR, and TCRdb holds only the in-frame ones, with some missing. The sample includes around 300,000 clones, 86% of them seen just once. V shed 6 bases and J shed 1 base, with 15 bases lying between them. The CDR3 is 15 amino acids. CDR1 and CDR2 (germline): MDHEN, SYDVKM. The receptor was isolated from a woman between 25 and 40 years old who had recovered from COVID-19. The sequencing input was peripheral blood. This sequence joins TRBV28 and TRBJ2-5; maybe TRBD1 (5 bases). The CDR3 DNA sequence: TGTGCCAGCAGCCCAAGGGGTGGCGGCCAAGAGACCCAGTACTTC. Translated: CASSPRGGGQETQYF. Looking up the rest from reference TRBV28 and TRBJ2-5 gives the full variable domain: DVKVTQSSRYLVKRTGEKVFLECVQDMDHENMFWYRQDPGLGLRLIYFSYDVKMKEKGDIPEGYSVSREKKERFSLILESASTNQTSMYLCASSPRGGGQETQYFGPGTRLLVL.